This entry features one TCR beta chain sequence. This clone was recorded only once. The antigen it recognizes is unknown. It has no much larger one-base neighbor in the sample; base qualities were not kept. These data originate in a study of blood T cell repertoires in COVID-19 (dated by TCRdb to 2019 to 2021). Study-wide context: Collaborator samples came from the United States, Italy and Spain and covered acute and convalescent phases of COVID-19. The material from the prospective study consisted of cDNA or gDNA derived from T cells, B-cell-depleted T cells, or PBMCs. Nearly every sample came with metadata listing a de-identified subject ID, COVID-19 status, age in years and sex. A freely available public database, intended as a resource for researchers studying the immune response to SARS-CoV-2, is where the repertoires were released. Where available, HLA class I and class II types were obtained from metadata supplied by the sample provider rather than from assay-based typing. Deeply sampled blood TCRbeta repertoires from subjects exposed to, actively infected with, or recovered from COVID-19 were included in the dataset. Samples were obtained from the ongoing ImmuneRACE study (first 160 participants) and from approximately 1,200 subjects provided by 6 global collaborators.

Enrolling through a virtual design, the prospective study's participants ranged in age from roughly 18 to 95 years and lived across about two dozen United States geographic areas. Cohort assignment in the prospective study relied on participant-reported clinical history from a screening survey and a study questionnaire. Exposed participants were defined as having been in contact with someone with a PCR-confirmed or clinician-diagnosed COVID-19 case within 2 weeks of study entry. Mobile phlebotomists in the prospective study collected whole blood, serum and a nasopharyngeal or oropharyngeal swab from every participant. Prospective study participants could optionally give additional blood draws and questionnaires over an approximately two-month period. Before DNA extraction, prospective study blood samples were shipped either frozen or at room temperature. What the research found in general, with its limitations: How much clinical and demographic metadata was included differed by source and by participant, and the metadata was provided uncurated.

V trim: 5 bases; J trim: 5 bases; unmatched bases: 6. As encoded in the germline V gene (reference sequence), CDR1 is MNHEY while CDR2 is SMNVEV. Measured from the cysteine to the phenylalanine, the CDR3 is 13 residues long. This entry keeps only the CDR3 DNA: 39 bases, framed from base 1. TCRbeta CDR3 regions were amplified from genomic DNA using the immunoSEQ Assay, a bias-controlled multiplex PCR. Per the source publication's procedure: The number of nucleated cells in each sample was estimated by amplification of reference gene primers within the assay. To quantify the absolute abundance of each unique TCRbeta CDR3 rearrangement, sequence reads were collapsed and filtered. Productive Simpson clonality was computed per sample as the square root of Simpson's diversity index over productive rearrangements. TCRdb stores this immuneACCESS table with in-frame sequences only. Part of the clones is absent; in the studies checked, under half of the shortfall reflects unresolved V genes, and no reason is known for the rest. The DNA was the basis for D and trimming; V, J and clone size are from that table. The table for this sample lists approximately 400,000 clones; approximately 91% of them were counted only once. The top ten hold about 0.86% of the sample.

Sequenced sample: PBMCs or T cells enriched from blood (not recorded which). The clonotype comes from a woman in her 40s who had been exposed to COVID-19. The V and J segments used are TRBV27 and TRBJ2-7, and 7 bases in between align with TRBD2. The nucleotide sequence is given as TGTGCCAGCAGTATCGGACTAGGAAACGAGCAGTACTTC. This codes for CASSIGLGNEQYF.